The 26 T cell receptor beta chains listed next were all sequenced from one sample in a study of CD8+ T cells in alopecia areata listed by TCRdb under 2018. Pooled mouse cutaneous lymph node cells were stained for CD4, CD8alpha, NKG2D, NKG2ACE and other markers and were then sorted on a BD Influx. The library relied on the immunoSEQ multiplex PCR assay. For TCR sequencing, RNA was extracted from every sample and reverse transcribed into cDNA to serve as template. Held by TCRdb, this immuneACCESS table contains in-frame sequences only and omits some clones. Under half of the omission traces to an unresolved V gene where checked; the cause of the rest is unknown. This sample is represented by around 290,000 clones, with no singletons among them. 0.9% to 1.5% of the sample is in the top ten clones. Input material: CD4+ T cells sorted from a lymph node. The receptors stem from a C3H/HeJ mouse with alopecia areata. This mouse strain carries MHC haplotype H2-k.

On this clone itself: Here the gene names and germline are mouse. The read gets to within 4 residues of the CDR3 end, and the germline J gene fills in the rest. The chain employs TRBV17 and TRBJ2-5; D remains unclear. V lost 5 bases to trimming and J lost 2 bases, with 11 bases between them. The CDR3 is made up of 14 amino acids. The germline V gene has CDR1 MNHDT and CDR2 YYDKIL. The CDR3 is CASSLLGGQDTQYF. The sequenced CDR3 bases are TGTGCTAGCAGTCTTTTGGGTGGCCAAGAC.

As regards this clone: The genes and germline here are from mouse. Read sequence stops 4 residues before the CDR3 end, and the germline J gene provides the missing end. This chain links TRBV13-1 with TRBJ2-5, with TRBD1 as a possible D gene (5 bases). The CDR3 length is 14 residues. Trimming removed 3 bases at V and 0 bases at J, with 8 bases between. Germline V gene lookup returns CDR1 NSHNY and CDR2 SYGAGN. The CDR3 region is CASSGRGNQDTQYF. The CDR3 bases that were read are TGTGCCAGCAGTGGGAGGGGTAACCAAGAC.

On this clone: Gene names are the mouse ones. The read ends 4 residues shy of where the CDR3 ends; the end is completed using the germline J gene. Other DNA sequences in the same sample also yield this CDR3. The genes are TRBV5 and TRBJ1-2; tentative D call: TRBD1 (5 bases). There are 15 residues in the CDR3. CDR1 LGHNA and CDR2 YNLKQL come from the germline V gene (reference sequence). Trimming removed 0 bases at V and 2 bases at J, with 10 bases between. Partial CDR3 DNA: TGTGCCAGCAGCCAAGATGCAGGGACTAACTCC. Translating gives CASSQDAGTNS. The full-length CDR3 reads as CASSQDAGTNSDYTF.

This clone turned up a few times. The genes are named according to mouse. The read terminates 4 residues ahead of where the CDR3 ends, so the germline J gene completes it. Other nucleotide sequences from this sample produce the same CDR3. V and J are TRBV1 and TRBJ2-4; TRBD1 matches 7 bases. The CDR3 consists of 14 residues. CDR1 NSQYPW and CDR2 LRSPGD come from the germline V gene (reference sequence). V lost 3 bases, J lost 1 base, and 1 base stayed unmatched. CDR3 region: CTCSADRGQNTLYF. CDR3 DNA (partial): TGCACCTGCAGTGCCGACAGGGGTCAAAAC.

This clone was recorded a few times. A clone one base away is much larger, so this may be a read error. Here the gene names and germline are mouse. From the germline J gene comes the end of the CDR3, since the read stops 4 residues before it. In the same sample, other DNA sequences code for this CDR3. The chain joins TRBV19 to TRBJ2-7; 7 bases align to TRBD1. This CDR3 contains 12 residues. From germline, CDR1 is FNHDT and CDR2 SITEND (reference sequence). The sequenced part of the CDR3 DNA is TGTGCCAGCAGCCTCGACAGGGAT. Amino acids: CASSLDRD. The whole CDR3 protein is CASSLDRDEQYF.

This clone has a count of ten or more. Each gene name is a mouse one. CDR3 in amino acids: CTCSADWGGANTLYF. The CDR3 bases that were read are TGCACCTGCAGTGCCGACTGGGGGGGCGCGAAC. The chain employs TRBV1 and TRBJ2-4, with TRBD2 identical over 12 bases. The sequence runs out 4 residues before the end of the CDR3; the remainder is reconstructed from the germline J gene. Germline CDR1 and CDR2: NSQYPW and LRSPGD (reference sequence). The CDR3 runs to 15 residues.

This clone has just a few counts. Mouse gene names and germline throughout. The CDR3 here is CASSQGAGTANTEVFF. The sequenced CDR3 bases are TGTGCCAGCAGCCAAGGGGCCGGGACAGCAAACACA. V gene TRBV5 combines with J gene TRBJ1-1; 7 positions agree with TRBD1. The CDR3 end is not reached by the read, which stops 4 residues before it; the germline J gene fills it in. The germline V gene has CDR1 LGHNA and CDR2 YNLKQL (reference sequence). The CDR3 loop spans 16 amino acids. Germline trimming cut 1 base from V and 0 bases from J; bases unmatched to any gene: 5.

This clone was recorded many times. The genes and germline here are from mouse. The read finishes 4 residues shy of the CDR3 end, and the germline J gene is used to complete it. The sample contains more than one DNA sequence encoding this CDR3. This sequence joins TRBV5 and TRBJ2-3, with 8 nucleotides matching TRBD1. The CDR3 contains 14 residues. V gave up 1 base and J gave up 3 bases; unmatched junction bases: 0. In germline, CDR1 is LGHNA, CDR2 YNLKQL (reference sequence). The sequenced part of the CDR3 DNA is TGTGCCAGCAGCCAAGGACAGGGGGCAGAA. Amino acid sequence: CASSQGQGAE. The whole CDR3 reads CASSQGQGAETLYF.

To note about this clone: The gene names here belong to mouse. Read data end 4 residues before the CDR3 end; the end is taken from the germline J gene. This chain connects TRBV13-3 to TRBJ2-5, with TRBD2 matching over 7 bases. The CDR3 has 14 residues. The J segment lost 2 bases and the V segment lost 3 bases, leaving 3 bases of the junction unmatched. Germline V gene lookup returns CDR1 NNHDY and CDR2 SYVADS. The CDR3 reads CASSANWGQDTQYF. The covered CDR3 bases are TGTGCCAGCAGTGCCAACTGGGGCCAAGAC. Using reference TRBV13-3 and TRBJ2-5 for the parts outside the CDR3, the full variable domain is EAAVTQSPRSKVAVTGGKVTLSCHQTNNHDYMYWYRQDTGHGLRLIHYSYVADSTEKGDIPDGYKASRPSQENFSLILELASLSQTAVYFCASSANWGQDTQYFGPGTRLLVL.

On this clone: Gene labels here are mouse ones. Sequencing ends 4 residues short of the CDR3 end; the germline J gene provides the rest. Other DNA sequences from this sample encode an identical CDR3 as well. The chain links TRBV13-3 to TRBJ2-5; 9 nucleotides align to TRBD1. The CDR3 is 13 amino acids. Germline lookup yields CDR1 NNHDY and CDR2 SYVADS. The CDR3 loop reads CASRDRGLDTQYF. The CDR3 bases that were read are TGTGCCAGCAGAGACAGGGGGTTGGAC.

This clone was seen a few times. Mouse names are used for the genes. The read falls 4 residues short of the CDR3 end, and the missing part is taken from the germline J gene. The identical CDR3 is also encoded by other nucleotide sequences in the sample. This chain links TRBV1 with TRBJ2-1, with a possible D match to TRBD1 (6 bases). V gave up 5 bases and J gave up 4 bases, with 9 bases separating them. Germline V gene data show CDR1 as NSQYPW and CDR2 as LRSPGD (reference sequence). CDR3 size: 13 residues. Incomplete CDR3 DNA: TGCACCTGCAGTCCGGGACAATATGCT. Encoded protein: CTCSPGQYA. The whole CDR3 reads CTCSPGQYAEQFF.

Turning to this clone: The genes are named according to mouse. The read comes to an end 4 residues before the CDR3 does, leaving the germline J gene to fill in the end. Other nucleotide sequences from this sample produce the same CDR3. V is TRBV31 and J is TRBJ2-7; D is possibly TRBD1 (6 bases). CDR1 and CDR2 from the germline V gene are GKSSPN and SITVG. Trimming shortened V by 0 bases and J by 3 bases, and 6 bases separated the two germline ends. CDR3 length: 12 amino acids. CDR3 sequence: CAWSLGGYEQYF. CDR3 DNA, as far as it was read: TGTGCCTGGAGTCTAGGGGGCTAT.

This clone was seen a few times. Gene names follow the mouse nomenclature. The same CDR3 also results from other DNA sequences found in this sample. The chain's CDR3 is CASSRGQQDTQYF. The CDR3 DNA, read in part, is TGTGCCAGCAGCAGGGGACAACAAGAC. V and J are TRBV5 and TRBJ2-5, with D maybe TRBD1 (6 bases). The read finishes 4 residues shy of the CDR3 end, and the germline J gene is used to complete it. Per germline, CDR1 LGHNA and CDR2 YNLKQL (reference sequence). The CDR3 spans 13 residues. Trimming pared 5 bases from V and 3 bases from J, leaving 9 bases between.

On this clone: Gene names follow the mouse nomenclature. Coverage ceases 4 residues before the CDR3 finishes, and the germline J gene fills in the end. The genes are TRBV1 and TRBJ1-2, with a tentative D call TRBD1 (5 bases). The CDR3 consists of 15 residues. V lost 0 bases to trimming and J lost 0 bases, with 8 bases between them. Germline V CDR1 and CDR2: NSQYPW, LRSPGD (reference sequence). The CDR3 loop is CTCSADATANSDYTF. The sequenced part of the CDR3 DNA is TGCACCTGCAGTGCAGATGCGACAGCAAACTCC. Combining the CDR3 with reference TRBV1 and TRBJ1-2 gives the whole variable domain VTLLEQNPRWRLVPRGQAVNLRCILKNSQYPWMSWYQQDLQKQLQWLFTLRSPGDKEVKSLPGADYLATRVTDTELRLQVANMSQGRTLYCTCSADATANSDYTFGSGTRLLVI.

Details on this clone: Genes here carry mouse names. The CDR3 end falls 4 residues outside the read, so it is completed with the germline J gene. This chain connects TRBV13-2 to TRBJ2-5, with 9 bases matching TRBD2. Trimming at V came to 2 bases and at J to 3 bases, leaving 7 bases not matched to a gene. Germline V lookup: CDR1 NNHNN, CDR2 SYGAGS (reference sequence). This CDR3 contains 16 residues. This chain's CDR3 is CASGEPRLGAQDTQYF. The CDR3 DNA, read in part, is TGTGCCAGCGGTGAGCCCCGACTGGGGGCACAAGAC.

A word on this clone: Gene names are mouse gene names. The CDR3 goes on 4 residues after the read ends, and that part is filled in from the germline J gene. The rearrangement links TRBV13-1 to TRBJ2-1; 11 positions match TRBD2. Germline V gives CDR1 NSHNY, CDR2 SYGAGN. The V and J ends lost 5 bases and 0 bases, in that order; junction bases with no gene match: 7. This CDR3 is built from 17 residues. CDR3 amino acids: CASSPRDWGPNYAEQFF. The covered CDR3 bases are TGTGCCAGCAGCCCCAGGGACTGGGGGCCTAACTATGCT.

Regarding this clone: Gene names are mouse gene names. The sequence runs out 4 residues before the end of the CDR3; the remainder is reconstructed from the germline J gene. This same CDR3 is encoded by further DNA sequences in the sample. The V call is TRBV13-1, the J call TRBJ1-2, with TRBD1 as a possible D gene (5 bases). Germline lookup yields CDR1 NSHNY and CDR2 SYGAGN. V lost 3 bases, J lost 1 base, and 7 bases lay in between. There are 13 residues in the CDR3. The sequenced CDR3 bases are TGTGCCAGCAGTGCTACAGGAAACTCC. It encodes CASSATGNS. The whole CDR3 region reads CASSATGNSDYTF.

This clone was observed at least ten times. Germline and genes here are mouse. The sequence runs out 3 residues before the end of the CDR3; the remainder is reconstructed from the germline J gene. Other DNA sequences in this specimen translate into the identical CDR3. The V gene is TRBV1, the J gene TRBJ1-6; D uncertain. TRBJ1-6 is an open reading frame, and its role is uncertain. This CDR3 is 13 amino acids long. V lost 1 base to trimming and J lost 7 bases, with 5 bases between them. CDR1 is NSQYPW, CDR2 LRSPGD, per germline (reference sequence). The sequenced CDR3 bases are TGCACCTGCAGTGCAGGGGGAAATTCGCCC. Translation: CTCSAGGNSP. Given in full, the CDR3 is CTCSAGGNSPLYF.

On this clone itself: Gene and germline names: mouse. The read stops 4 residues short of the end of the CDR3; the missing end is completed from the germline J gene. The chain uses TRBV13-3 and TRBJ1-2; 12 bases are shared with TRBD1. The CDR3 consists of 15 residues. Trimming cost V 3 bases and J 4 bases; bases outside gene matches: 4. Germline CDR1 NNHDY, CDR2 SYVADS. The chain's CDR3 is CASSGGQGAVSDYTF. The sequenced CDR3 bases are TGTGCCAGCAGTGGGGGACAGGGGGCGGTCTCC.

This clone was seen only a few times. Each gene name is a mouse one. The sequence runs out 4 residues before the end of the CDR3; the remainder is reconstructed from the germline J gene. The chain joins TRBV1 to TRBJ1-2; D might be TRBD1 (6 bases). The CDR3 totals 12 residues. Germline CDR1 and CDR2: NSQYPW and LRSPGD (reference sequence). The covered CDR3 bases are TGCACCTGCAGTGCAGCAGGGGAC. It specifies CTCSAAGD. From start to end, the CDR3 is CTCSAAGDDYTF.

In this sample, this clone turned up a few times. All gene names here are mouse names. The read ends 4 residues shy of where the CDR3 ends; the end is completed using the germline J gene. The chain has TRBV13-2 and TRBJ2-5; D call uncertain. Trimming took off 0 bases at V and 2 bases at J, with 7 bases between the two ends. The germline V gene has CDR1 NNHNN and CDR2 SYGAGS (reference sequence). This CDR3 has 14 amino acids. CDR3 sequence reads: CASGDGHPQDTQYF. The CDR3 bases that were read are TGTGCCAGCGGTGATGGACACCCCCAAGAC.

The table lists this clone with many counts. Germline and genes: mouse. The CDR3 is cut off 4 residues early in the read; its end comes from the germline J gene. Other DNA sequences in the sample encode the same CDR3. The chain couples TRBV13-1 to TRBJ1-2, with 7 positions matching TRBD1. Germline V gives CDR1 NSHNY, CDR2 SYGAGN. J was trimmed by 3 bases and V by 5 bases; bases with no gene match: 1. The CDR3 is 12 residues long. CDR3 DNA, as far as it was read: TGTGCCAGCAGCGGGACAGACTCC. This translates into CASSGTDS. The CDR3 in full is CASSGTDSDYTF.

This clone occurred a few times. The gene names here belong to mouse. Read coverage stops 4 residues before the CDR3 terminus; the germline J gene supplies the remainder. This rearrangement joins TRBV31 to TRBJ2-2; TRBD1 aligns across 9 bases. The germline CDR1 and CDR2 sequences are GKSSPN and SITVG. V lost 1 base to trimming and J lost 4 bases; unmatched junction nucleotides: 4. This CDR3 contains 15 residues. The CDR3 spells CAWSPQGAGTGQLYF. CDR3 DNA, as far as it was read: TGTGCCTGGAGTCCACAGGGGGCTGGCACCGGG.

This clone has a handful of counts. Gene names are mouse gene names. The CDR3 region is CASSDAGEGQDTQYF. CDR3 DNA, as far as it was read: TGTGCCAGCAGTGATGCAGGGGAGGGCCAAGAC. The chain links TRBV13-1 to TRBJ2-5; D might be TRBD1 (6 bases). The read terminates 4 residues before the CDR3 end, so the remaining end is supplied by the germline J gene. Trimming cost V 0 bases and J 2 bases, with 10 bases left between them. The CDR3 contains 15 residues. In germline, CDR1 is NSHNY, CDR2 SYGAGN.

As regards this clone: Gene names denote mouse genes. The CDR3 extends 4 residues past the end of the read, so its final part is completed from the germline J gene. This rearrangement joins TRBV19 to TRBJ2-5; no clear D gene. This CDR3 region has 11 residues. Germline lookup yields CDR1 FNHDT and CDR2 SITEND (reference sequence). The CDR3 DNA, read in part, is TGTGCCAGCAGTATAAGGGAC. This encodes CASSIRD. The CDR3 in full is CASSIRDTQYF.

For this clone: Each gene name is a mouse one. The missing CDR3 end, 4 residues past where the read stops, is filled in from the germline J gene. V usage is TRBV13-2 and J usage is TRBJ1-1, with 11 bases matching TRBD1. Looked up from germline, CDR1 is NNHNN and CDR2 is SYGAGS (reference sequence). With 0 bases clipped from V and 3 bases from J, the junction kept 4 bases outside the gene matches. CDR3 length: 16 residues. The covered CDR3 bases are TGTGCCAGCGGTGATGCGGGACAGGGGGATGACACA. Amino acids: CASGDAGQGDDT. The CDR3 as a whole reads CASGDAGQGDDTEVFF.